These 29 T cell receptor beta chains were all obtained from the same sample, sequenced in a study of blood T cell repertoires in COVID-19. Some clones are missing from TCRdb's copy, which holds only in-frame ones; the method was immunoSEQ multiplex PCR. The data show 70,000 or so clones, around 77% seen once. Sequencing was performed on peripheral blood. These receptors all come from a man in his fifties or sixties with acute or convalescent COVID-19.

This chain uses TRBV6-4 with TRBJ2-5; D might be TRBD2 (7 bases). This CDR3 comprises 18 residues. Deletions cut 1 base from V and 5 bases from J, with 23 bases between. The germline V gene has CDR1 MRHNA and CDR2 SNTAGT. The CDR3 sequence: CASSDFGCGGIRLETQYF. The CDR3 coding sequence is TGTGCCAGCAGTGACTTCGGGTGCGGGGGCATTCGATTGGAGACCCAGTACTTC.

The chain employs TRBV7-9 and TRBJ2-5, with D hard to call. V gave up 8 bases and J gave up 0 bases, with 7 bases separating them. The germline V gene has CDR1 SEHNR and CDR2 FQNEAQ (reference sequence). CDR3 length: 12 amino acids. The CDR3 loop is CASRINQETQYF. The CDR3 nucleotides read TGTGCCAGCCGTATTAACCAAGAGACCCAGTACTTC. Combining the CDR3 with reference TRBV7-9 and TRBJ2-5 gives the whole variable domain DTGVSQNPRHKITKRGQNVTFRCDPISEHNRLYWYRQTLGQGPEFLTYFQNEAQLEKSRLLSDRFSAERPKGSFSTLEIQRTEQGDSAMYLCASRINQETQYFGPGTRLLVL.

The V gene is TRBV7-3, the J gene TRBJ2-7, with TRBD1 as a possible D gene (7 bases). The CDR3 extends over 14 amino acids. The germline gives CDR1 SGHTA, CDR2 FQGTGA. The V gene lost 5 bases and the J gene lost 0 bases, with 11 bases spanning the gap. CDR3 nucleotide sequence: TGTGCCAGCAGCATCCAGGGGGGCTCCTACGAGCAGTACTTC. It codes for CASSIQGGSYEQYF.

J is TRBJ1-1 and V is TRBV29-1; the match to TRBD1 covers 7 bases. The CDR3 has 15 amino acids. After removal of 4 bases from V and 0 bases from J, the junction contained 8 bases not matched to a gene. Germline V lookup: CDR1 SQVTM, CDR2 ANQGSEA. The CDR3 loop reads CSVGGLQGMNTEAFF. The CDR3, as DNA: TGCAGCGTTGGGGGCTTACAGGGGATGAACACTGAAGCTTTCTTT.

CDR3 sequence: CASSLGGSRSGANVLTF. The CDR3 bases are TGTGCCAGCAGCTTAGGAGGCAGCCGATCTGGGGCCAACGTCCTGACTTTC. V is TRBV7-3 and J is TRBJ2-6; TRBD2 might be the D (5 bases). The CDR3 spans 17 residues. Germline V gives CDR1 SGHTA, CDR2 FQGTGA. V gave up 2 bases and J gave up 1 base, with 12 bases separating them.

The CDR3 coding sequence is TGTGCCAGCAGCCAAGTTCCCCCACGGGCTTTCTTT. This gives the protein CASSQVPPRAFF. This sequence joins TRBV14 and TRBJ1-1; D remains unclear. CDR1 is SGHDN and CDR2 is FVKESK in the germline V gene. The CDR3 runs to 12 residues. The V end lost 1 base, the J end lost 11 bases, and 11 bases lay between the germline ends.

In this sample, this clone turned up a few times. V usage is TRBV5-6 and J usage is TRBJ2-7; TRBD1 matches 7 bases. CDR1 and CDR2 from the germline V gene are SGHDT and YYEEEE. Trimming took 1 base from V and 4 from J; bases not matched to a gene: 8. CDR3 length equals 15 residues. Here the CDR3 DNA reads TGTGCCAGCAGCTTGAGGGACAGCAACACATACGAGCAGTACTTC. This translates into CASSLRDSNTYEQYF.

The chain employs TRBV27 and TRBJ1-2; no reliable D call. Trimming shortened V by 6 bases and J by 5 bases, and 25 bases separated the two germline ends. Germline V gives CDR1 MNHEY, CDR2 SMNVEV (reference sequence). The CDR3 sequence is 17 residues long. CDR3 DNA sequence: TGTGCCAGCAGCCGCTTTCCGCCCCTCGGGAATTTTTATGGCTACACCTTC. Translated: CASSRFPPLGNFYGYTF.

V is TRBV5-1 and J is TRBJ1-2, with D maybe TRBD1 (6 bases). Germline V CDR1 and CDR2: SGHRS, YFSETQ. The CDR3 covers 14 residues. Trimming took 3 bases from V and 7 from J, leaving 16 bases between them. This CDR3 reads CASSSTTGTRGYTF. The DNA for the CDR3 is TGCGCCAGCAGCTCAACAACAGGGACGCGTGGCTACACCTTC.

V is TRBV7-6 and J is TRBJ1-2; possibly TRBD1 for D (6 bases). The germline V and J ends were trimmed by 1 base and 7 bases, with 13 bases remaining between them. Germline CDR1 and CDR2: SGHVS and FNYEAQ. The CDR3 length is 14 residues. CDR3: CASSLGGGGTGYTF. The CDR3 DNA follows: TGTGCCAGCAGCTTAGGAGGGGGAGGGACTGGCTACACCTTC.

As DNA, the CDR3 is TGTGCCAGCAGCAAAATTTCCCGAGTAGCAACTAATGAAAAACTGTTTTTT. Translation: CASSKISRVATNEKLFF. This rearrangement joins TRBV21-1 to TRBJ1-4. TRBV21-1 is noted as a pseudogene. The CDR3 is 17 amino acids.

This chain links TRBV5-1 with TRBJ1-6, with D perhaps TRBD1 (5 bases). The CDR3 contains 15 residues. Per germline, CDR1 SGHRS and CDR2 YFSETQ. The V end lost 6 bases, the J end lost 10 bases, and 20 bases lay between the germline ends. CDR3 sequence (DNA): TGCGCCAGCACCTTTTCCGGGTCCCCAGGGTCACCCCTCCACTTT. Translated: CASTFSGSPGSPLHF.

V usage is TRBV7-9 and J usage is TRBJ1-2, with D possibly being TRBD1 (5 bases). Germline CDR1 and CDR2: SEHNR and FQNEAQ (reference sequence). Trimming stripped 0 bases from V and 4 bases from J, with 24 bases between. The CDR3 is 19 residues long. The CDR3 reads CASSLARVLGQDGIYGYTF. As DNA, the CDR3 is TGTGCCAGCAGCTTAGCCAGGGTTTTGGGGCAGGATGGGATCTATGGCTACACCTTC.

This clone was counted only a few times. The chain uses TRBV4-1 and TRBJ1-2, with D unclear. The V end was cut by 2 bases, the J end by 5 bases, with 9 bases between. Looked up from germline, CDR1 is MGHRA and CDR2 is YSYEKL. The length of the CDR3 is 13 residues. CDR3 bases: TGCGCCAGCAGCCAACCCCGGGGTTATGGCTACACCTTC. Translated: CASSQPRGYGYTF.

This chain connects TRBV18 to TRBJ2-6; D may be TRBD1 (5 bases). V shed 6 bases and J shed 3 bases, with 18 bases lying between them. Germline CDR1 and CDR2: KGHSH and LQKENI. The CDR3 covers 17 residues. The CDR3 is CASSPVGSGIGANVLTF. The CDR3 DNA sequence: TGTGCCAGCTCTCCGGTTGGGTCAGGGATTGGGGCCAACGTCCTGACTTTC.

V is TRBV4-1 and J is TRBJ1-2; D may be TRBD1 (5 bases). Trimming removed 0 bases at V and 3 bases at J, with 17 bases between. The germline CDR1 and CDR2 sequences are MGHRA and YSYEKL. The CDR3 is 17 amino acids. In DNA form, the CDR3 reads TGCGCCAGCAGCCAAGAGATAGTCGCGGGGGGAGACTATGGCTACACCTTC. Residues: CASSQEIVAGGDYGYTF.

The CDR3 spells CASSDVTSGANEQFF. Here the CDR3 DNA reads TGTGCCAGCAGTGATGTCACTAGCGGGGCCAATGAGCAGTTCTTC. V is TRBV2 and J is TRBJ2-1, with 10 bases aligning to TRBD2. Looked up from germline, CDR1 is SNHLY and CDR2 is FYNNEI. V lost 3 bases and J lost 6; bases outside the gene matches: 5. The CDR3 loop spans 15 amino acids.

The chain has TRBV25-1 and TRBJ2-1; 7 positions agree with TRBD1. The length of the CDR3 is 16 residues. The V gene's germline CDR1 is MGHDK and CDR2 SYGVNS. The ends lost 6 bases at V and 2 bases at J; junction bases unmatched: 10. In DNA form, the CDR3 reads TGTGCCAGCAGCCCCACGAGGACAGGAGCCTACAATGAGCAGTTCTTC. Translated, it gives CASSPTRTGAYNEQFF.

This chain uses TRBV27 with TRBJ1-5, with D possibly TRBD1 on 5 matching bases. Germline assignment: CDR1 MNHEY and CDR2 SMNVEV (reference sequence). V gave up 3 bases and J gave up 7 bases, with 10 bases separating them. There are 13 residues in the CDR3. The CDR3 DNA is TGTGCCAGCAGTTTGGAGGGGCAGCAGCCCCAGCATTTT. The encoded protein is CASSLEGQQPQHF.

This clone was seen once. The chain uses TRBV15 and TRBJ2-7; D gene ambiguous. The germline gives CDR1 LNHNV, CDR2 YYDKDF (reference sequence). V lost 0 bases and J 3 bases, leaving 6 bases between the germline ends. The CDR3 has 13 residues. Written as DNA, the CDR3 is TGTGCCACCAGCAGAGATAAAAACTACGAGCAGTACTTC. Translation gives CATSRDKNYEQYF.

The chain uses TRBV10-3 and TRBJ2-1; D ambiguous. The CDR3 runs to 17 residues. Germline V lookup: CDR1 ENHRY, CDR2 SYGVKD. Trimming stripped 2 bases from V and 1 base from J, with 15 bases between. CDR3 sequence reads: CAISEVTAKSSYNEQFF. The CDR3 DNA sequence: TGTGCCATCAGTGAGGTGACTGCTAAAAGTTCCTACAATGAGCAGTTCTTC.

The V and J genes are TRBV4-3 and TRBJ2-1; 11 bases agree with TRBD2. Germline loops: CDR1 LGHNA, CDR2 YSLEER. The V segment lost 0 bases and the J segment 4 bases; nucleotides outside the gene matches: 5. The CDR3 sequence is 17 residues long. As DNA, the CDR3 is TGCGCCAGCAGCCAAGATTTAGCGGGGGGGCCGTACAATGAGCAGTTCTTC. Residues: CASSQDLAGGPYNEQFF.

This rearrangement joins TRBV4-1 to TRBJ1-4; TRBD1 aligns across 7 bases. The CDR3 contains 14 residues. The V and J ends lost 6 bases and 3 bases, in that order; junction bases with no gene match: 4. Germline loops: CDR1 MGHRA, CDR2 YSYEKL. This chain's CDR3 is CASSRGGPNEKLFF. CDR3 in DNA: TGCGCCAGCAGTAGAGGGGGCCCTAATGAAAAACTGTTTTTT.

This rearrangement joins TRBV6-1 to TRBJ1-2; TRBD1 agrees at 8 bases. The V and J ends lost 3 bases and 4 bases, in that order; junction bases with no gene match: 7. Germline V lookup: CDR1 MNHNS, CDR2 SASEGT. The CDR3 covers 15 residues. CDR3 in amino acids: CASSEDRAPSYGYTF. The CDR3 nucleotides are TGTGCCAGCAGTGAGGACAGGGCTCCGTCCTATGGCTACACCTTC.

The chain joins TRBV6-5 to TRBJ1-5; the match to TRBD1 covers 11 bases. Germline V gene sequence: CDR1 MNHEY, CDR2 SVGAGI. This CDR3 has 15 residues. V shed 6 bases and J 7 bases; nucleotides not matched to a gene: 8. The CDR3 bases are TGTGCCAGCAGGCGGGACAGGGGGTTCTTCCAGCCCCAGCATTTT. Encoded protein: CASRRDRGFFQPQHF.

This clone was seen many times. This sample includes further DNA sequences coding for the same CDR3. CDR3 sequence (DNA): TGTGCCAGCAGGCTGGGACAGGGTATTCAGCCCCAGCATTTT. Residues: CASRLGQGIQPQHF. V usage is TRBV6-5 and J usage is TRBJ1-5; TRBD1 matches at 9 bases. From germline, CDR1 is MNHEY and CDR2 SVGAGI. CDR3 length equals 14 residues. V trimming: 6 bases; J trimming: 6 bases; junction bases outside the gene matches: 6.

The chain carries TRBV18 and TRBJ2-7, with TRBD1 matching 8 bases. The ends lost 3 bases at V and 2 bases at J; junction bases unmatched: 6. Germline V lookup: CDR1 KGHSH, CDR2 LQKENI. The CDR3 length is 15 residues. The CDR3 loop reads CASSPYPGGTYEQYF. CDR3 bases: TGTGCCAGCTCACCTTATCCAGGGGGCACCTACGAGCAGTACTTC.

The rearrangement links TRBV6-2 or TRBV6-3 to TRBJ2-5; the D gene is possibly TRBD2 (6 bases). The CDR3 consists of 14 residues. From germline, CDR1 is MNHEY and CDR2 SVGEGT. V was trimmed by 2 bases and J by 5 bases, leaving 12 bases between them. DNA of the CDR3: TGTGCCAGCAGTTACAGGGCGGGGCGGGAGACCCAGTACTTC. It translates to CASSYRAGRETQYF.

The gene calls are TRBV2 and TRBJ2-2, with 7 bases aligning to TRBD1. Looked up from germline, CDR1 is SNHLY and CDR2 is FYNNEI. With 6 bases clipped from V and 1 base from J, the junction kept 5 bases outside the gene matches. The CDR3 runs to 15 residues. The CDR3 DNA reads TGTGCCAGCAGCTTGACAGGGCAGAACACCGGGGAGCTGTTTTTT. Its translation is CASSLTGQNTGELFF.